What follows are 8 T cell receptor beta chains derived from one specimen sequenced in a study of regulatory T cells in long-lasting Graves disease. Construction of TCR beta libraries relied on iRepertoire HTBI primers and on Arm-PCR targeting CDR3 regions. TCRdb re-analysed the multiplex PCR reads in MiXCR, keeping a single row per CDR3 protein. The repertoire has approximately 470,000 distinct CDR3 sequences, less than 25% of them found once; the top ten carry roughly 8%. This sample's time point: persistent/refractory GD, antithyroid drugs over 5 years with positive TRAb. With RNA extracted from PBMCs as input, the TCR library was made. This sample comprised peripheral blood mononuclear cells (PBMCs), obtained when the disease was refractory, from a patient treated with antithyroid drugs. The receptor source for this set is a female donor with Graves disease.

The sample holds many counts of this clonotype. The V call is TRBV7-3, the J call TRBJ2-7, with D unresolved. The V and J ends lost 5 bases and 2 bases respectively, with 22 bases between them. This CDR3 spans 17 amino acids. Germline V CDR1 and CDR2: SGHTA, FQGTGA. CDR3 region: CASSTVRRIAEPYEQYF. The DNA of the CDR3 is TGTGCCAGCAGCACTGTACGACGGATCGCTGAACCCTACGAGCAGTACTTC.

The CDR3 DNA reads TGTGCCAGCATCGTGTCGCCTAGCGGGAGCAATGAGCAGTTCTTC. Its translation is CASIVSPSGSNEQFF. The chain is built from TRBV2 and TRBJ2-1; 10 nucleotides agree with TRBD2. The length of the CDR3 is 15 residues. Unmatched junction bases numbered 9, after V lost 7 bases and J lost 6 bases. Germline V gives CDR1 SNHLY, CDR2 FYNNEI. Filled out from reference TRBV2 and TRBJ2-1, the complete variable domain reads EPEVTQTPSHQVTQMGQEVILRCVPISNHLYFYWYRQILGQKVEFLVSFYNNEISEKSEIFDDQFSVERPDGSNFTLKIRSTKLEDSAMYFCASIVSPSGSNEQFFGPGTRLTVL.

CDR3 bases: TGTGCCAGCAGACTCGGGACTAGCGGAGGAGAGACCCAGTACTTC. It translates to CASRLGTSGGETQYF. The rearrangement joins TRBV28 to TRBJ2-5; 11 bases map to TRBD2. V was clipped by 6 bases and J by 4 bases; unmatched bases: 7. The germline gives CDR1 MDHEN, CDR2 SYDVKM. CDR3 length: 15 residues.

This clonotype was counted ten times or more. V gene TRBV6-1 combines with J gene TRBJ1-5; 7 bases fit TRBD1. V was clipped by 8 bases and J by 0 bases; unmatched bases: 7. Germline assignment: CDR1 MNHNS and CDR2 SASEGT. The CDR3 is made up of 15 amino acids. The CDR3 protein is CASEGTVNSNQPQHF. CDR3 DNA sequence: TGTGCCAGCGAGGGGACAGTTAATAGCAATCAGCCCCAGCATTTT.

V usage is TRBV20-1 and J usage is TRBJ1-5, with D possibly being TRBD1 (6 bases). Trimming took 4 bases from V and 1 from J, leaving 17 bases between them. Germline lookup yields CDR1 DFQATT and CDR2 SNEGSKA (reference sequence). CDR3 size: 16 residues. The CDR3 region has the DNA TGCAGTGCTAAAGAGGGGGGGTATCGGAGCAATCAGCCCCAGCATTTT. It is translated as CSAKEGGYRSNQPQHF.

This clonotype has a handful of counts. The CDR3 is CASSYGLLNEQYF. The CDR3 bases are TGTGCCAGCAGTTACGGACTATTGAACGAGCAGTACTTC. The V and J genes are TRBV6-5 and TRBJ2-7, with D possibly being TRBD2 (6 bases). With 2 bases removed from V and 5 bases from J, the gap between germline ends came to 10 bases. Germline assignment: CDR1 MNHEY and CDR2 SVGAGI. The CDR3 covers 13 residues.

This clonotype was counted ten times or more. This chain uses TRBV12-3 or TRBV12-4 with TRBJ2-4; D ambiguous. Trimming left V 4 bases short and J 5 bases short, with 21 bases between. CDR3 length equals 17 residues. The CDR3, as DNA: TGTGCCAGCAGTTATGGGCTACCAGACCACGGCGAAAACATTCAGTACTTC. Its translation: CASSYGLPDHGENIQYF.

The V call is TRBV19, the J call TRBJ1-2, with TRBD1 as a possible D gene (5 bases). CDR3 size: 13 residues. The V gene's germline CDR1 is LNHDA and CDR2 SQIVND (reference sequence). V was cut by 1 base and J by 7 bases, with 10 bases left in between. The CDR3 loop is CASSIVQGAGYTF. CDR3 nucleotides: TGTGCCAGTAGTATAGTCCAGGGTGCTGGCTACACCTTC.